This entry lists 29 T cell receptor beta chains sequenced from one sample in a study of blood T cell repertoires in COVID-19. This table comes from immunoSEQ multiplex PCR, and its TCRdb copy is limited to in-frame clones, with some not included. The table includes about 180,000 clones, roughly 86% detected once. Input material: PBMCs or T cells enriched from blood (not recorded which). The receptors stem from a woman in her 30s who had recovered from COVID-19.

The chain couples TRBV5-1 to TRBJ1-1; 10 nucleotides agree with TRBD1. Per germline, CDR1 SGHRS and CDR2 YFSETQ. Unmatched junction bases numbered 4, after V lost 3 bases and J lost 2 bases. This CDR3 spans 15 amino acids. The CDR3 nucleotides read TGCGCCAGCAGCTGGCGGGACAGGGGCAACACTGAAGCTTTCTTT. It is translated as CASSWRDRGNTEAFF.

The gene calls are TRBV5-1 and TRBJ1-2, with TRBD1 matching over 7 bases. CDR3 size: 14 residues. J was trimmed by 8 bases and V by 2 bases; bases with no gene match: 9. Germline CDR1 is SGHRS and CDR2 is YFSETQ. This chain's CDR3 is CASSFGDRDKGYTF. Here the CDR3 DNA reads TGCGCCAGCAGCTTTGGAGACAGGGATAAGGGCTACACCTTC.

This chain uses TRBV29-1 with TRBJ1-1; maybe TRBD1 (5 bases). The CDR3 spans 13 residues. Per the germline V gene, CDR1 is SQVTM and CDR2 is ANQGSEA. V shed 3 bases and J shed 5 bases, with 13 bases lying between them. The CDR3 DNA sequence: TGCAGCGTTGAGGCAGGGCGTCGGACTGAAGCTTTCTTT. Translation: CSVEAGRRTEAFF.

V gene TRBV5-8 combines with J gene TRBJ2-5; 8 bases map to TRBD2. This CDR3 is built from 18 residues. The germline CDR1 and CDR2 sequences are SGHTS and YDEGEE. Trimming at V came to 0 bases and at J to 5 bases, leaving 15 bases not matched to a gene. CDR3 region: CASSLVLYSGNWVETQYF. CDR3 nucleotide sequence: TGTGCCAGCAGCTTGGTGTTGTATAGCGGGAATTGGGTGGAGACCCAGTACTTC.

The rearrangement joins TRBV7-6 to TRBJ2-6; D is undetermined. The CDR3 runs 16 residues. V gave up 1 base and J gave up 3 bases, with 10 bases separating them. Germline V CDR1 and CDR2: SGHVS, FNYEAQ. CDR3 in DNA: TGTGCCAGCAGCTTAGGTCGAGGTAATGGGGCCAACGTCCTGACTTTC. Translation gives CASSLGRGNGANVLTF.

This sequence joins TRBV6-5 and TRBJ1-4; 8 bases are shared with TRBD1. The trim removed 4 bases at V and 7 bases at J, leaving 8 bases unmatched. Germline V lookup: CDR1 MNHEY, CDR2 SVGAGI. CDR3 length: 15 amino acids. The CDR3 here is CASSSRTGMAEKLFF. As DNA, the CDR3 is TGTGCCAGCAGTTCCCGGACAGGGATGGCTGAAAAACTGTTTTTT.

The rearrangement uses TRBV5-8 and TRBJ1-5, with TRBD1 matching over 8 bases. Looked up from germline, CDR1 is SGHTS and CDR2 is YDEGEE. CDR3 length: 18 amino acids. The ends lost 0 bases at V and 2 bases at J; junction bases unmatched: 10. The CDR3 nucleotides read TGTGCCAGCAGCTTGGGCGACAGGGGCGAATGGGGCAATCAGCCCCAGCATTTT. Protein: CASSLGDRGEWGNQPQHF.

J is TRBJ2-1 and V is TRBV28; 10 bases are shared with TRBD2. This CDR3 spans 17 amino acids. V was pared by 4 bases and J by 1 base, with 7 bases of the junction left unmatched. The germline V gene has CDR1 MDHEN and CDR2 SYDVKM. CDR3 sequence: CASSSGAGGPSYNEQFF. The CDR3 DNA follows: TGTGCCAGCAGTTCGGGAGCGGGAGGGCCTTCCTACAATGAGCAGTTCTTC.

CDR3 region: CASSPGAGDLAKNIQYF. CDR3 sequence (DNA): TGTGCCAGCAGCCCCGGGGCAGGGGATCTAGCCAAAAACATTCAGTACTTC. The V call is TRBV5-6, the J call TRBJ2-4; a weak D match, TRBD1 (6 bases). V dropped 4 bases and J dropped 0 bases, with 17 bases sitting between them. Per the germline V gene, CDR1 is SGHDT and CDR2 is YYEEEE. This CDR3 is 17 amino acids long.

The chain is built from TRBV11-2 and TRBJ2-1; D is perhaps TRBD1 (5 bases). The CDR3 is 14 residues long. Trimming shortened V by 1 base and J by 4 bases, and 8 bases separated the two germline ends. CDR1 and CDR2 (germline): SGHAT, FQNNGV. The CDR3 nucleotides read TGTGCCAGCAGCTTAGTTCAGGGATACAATGAGCAGTTCTTC. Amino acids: CASSLVQGYNEQFF. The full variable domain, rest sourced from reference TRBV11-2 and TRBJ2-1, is EAGVAQSPRYKIIEKRQSVAFWCNPISGHATLYWYQQILGQGPKLLIQFQNNGVVDDSQLPKDRFSAERLKGVDSTLKIQPAKLEDSAVYLCASSLVQGYNEQFFGPGTRLTVL.

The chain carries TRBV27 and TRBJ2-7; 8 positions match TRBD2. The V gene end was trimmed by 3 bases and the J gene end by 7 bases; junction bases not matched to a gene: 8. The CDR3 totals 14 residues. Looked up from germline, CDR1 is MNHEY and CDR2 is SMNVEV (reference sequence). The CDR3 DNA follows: TGTGCCAGCAGTTTTGGGGGGAGCGGGGGTGAGCAGTACTTC. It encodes CASSFGGSGGEQYF.

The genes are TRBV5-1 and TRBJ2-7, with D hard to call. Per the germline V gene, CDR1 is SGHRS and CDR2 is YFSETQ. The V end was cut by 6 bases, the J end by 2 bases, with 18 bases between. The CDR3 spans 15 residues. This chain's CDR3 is CASTPLVGPTYEQYF. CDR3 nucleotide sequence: TGCGCCAGCACCCCACTTGTGGGCCCCACCTACGAGCAGTACTTC.

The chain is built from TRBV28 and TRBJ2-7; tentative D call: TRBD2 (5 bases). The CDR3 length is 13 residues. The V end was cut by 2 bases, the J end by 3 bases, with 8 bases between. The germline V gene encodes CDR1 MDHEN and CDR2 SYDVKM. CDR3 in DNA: TGTGCCAGCAGTTTAGGGGAGAGCTACGAGCAGTACTTC. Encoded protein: CASSLGESYEQYF.

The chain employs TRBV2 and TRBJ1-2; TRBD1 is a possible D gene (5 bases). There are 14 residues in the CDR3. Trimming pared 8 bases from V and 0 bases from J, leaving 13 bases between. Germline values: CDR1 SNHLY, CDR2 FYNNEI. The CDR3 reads CASRASGPNYGYTF. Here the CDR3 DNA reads TGTGCCAGCCGGGCATCAGGGCCTAACTATGGCTACACCTTC.

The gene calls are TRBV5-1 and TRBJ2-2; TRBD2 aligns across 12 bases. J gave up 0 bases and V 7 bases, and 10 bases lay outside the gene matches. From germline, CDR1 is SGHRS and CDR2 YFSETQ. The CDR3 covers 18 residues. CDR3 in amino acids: CASRTLLAGGSNTGELFF. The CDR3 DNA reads TGCGCCAGCCGAACCCTTCTAGCGGGAGGGTCGAACACCGGGGAGCTGTTTTTT.

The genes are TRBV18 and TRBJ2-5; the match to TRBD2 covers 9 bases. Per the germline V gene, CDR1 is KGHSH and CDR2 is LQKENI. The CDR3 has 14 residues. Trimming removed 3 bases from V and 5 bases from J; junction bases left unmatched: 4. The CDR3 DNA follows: TGTGCCAGCTCACCGCGGACTAGCGAGGAGACCCAGTACTTC. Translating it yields CASSPRTSEETQYF.

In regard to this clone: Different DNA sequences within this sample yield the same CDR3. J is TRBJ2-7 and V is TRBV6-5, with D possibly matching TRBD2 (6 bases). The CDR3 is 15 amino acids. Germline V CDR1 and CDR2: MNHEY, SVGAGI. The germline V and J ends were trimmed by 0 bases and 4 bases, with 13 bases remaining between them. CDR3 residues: CASSYSTSGAYEQYF. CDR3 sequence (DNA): TGTGCCAGCAGTTACTCGACTAGTGGGGCATACGAGCAGTACTTC.

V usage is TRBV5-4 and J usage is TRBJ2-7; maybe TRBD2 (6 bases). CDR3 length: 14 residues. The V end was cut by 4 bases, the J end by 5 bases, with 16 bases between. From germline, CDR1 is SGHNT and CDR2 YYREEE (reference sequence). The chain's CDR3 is CASSTRAGDDEQYF. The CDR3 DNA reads TGTGCCAGCAGCACCCGAGCGGGTGATGACGAGCAGTACTTC.

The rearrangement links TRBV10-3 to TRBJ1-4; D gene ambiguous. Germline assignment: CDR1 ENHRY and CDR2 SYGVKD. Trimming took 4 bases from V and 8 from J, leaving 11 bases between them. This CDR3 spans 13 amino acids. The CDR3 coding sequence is TGTGCCATCAGTGCAACGTCGGAGGAAAAACTGTTTTTT. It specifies CAISATSEEKLFF.

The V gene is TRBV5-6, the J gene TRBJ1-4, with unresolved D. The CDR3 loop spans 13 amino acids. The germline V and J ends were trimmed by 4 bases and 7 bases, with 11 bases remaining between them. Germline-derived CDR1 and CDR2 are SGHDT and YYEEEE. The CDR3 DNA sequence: TGTGCCAGCAGCCCCGGCGGAACTGAAAAACTGTTTTTT. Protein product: CASSPGGTEKLFF.

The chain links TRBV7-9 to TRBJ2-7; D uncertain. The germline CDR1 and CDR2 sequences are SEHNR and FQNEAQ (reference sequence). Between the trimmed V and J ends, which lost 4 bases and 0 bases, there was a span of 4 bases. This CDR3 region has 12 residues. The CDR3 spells CASSYSSYEQYF. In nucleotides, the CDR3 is TGTGCCAGCAGCTACAGCTCCTACGAGCAGTACTTC.

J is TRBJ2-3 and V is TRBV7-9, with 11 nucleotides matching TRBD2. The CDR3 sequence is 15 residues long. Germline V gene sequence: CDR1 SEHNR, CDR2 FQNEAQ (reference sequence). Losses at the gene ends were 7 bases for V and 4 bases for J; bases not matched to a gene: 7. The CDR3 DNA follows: TGTGCCAGCACCACGACTAGCGGGATCTCAGATACGCAGTATTTT. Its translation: CASTTTSGISDTQYF.

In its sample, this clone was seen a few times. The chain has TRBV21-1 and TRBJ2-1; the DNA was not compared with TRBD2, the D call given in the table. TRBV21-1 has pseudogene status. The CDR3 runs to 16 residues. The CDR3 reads CASSTELGLAGNEQFF. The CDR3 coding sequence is TGTGCCAGCAGCACTGAACTGGGACTAGCGGGCAATGAGCAGTTCTTC.

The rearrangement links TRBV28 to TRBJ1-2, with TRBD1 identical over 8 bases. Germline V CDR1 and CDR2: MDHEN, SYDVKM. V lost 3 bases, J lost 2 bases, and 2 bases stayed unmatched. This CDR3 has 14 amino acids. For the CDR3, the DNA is TGTGCCAGCAGTTTGGGACAGGCCAACTATGGCTACACCTTC. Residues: CASSLGQANYGYTF.

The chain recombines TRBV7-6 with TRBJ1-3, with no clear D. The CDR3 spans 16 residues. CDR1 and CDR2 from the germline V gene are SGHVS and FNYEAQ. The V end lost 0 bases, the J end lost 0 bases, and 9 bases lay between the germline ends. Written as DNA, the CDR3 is TGTGCCAGCAGCTTAGCTACTGCTGGCTCTGGAAACACCATATATTTT. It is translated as CASSLATAGSGNTIYF.

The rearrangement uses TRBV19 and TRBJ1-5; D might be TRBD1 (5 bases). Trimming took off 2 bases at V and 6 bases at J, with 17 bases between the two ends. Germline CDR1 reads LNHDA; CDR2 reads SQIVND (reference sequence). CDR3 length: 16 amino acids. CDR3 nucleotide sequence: TGTGCCAGTAGTATACAAGGGCAGGGAGGACCTCAGCCCCAGCATTTT. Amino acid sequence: CASSIQGQGGPQPQHF.

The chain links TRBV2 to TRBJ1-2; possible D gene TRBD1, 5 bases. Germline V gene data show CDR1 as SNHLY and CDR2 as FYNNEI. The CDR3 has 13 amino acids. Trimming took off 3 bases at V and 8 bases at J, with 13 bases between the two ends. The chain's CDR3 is CASSELREGGYTF. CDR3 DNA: TGTGCCAGCAGTGAGCTCAGGGAGGGCGGCTACACCTTC.

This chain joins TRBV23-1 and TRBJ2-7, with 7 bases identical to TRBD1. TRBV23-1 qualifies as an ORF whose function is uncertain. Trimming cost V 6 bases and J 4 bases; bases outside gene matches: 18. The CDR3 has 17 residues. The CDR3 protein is CASRQLADRDPVYEQYF. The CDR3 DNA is TGCGCCAGCAGGCAGTTGGCTGACAGGGATCCCGTTTACGAGCAGTACTTC.

Written as DNA, the CDR3 is TGTGCCAGCAGCCAAGCGACTGCACTTTCGGACAGGGCGGGCGGCTACACCTTC. As protein: CASSQATALSDRAGGYTF. The V and J genes are TRBV4-2 and TRBJ1-2; 8 bases map to TRBD1. Losses at the gene ends were 1 base for V and 8 bases for J; bases not matched to a gene: 18. The CDR3 contains 18 residues. Germline CDR1 and CDR2: LGHNA and YNFKEQ.